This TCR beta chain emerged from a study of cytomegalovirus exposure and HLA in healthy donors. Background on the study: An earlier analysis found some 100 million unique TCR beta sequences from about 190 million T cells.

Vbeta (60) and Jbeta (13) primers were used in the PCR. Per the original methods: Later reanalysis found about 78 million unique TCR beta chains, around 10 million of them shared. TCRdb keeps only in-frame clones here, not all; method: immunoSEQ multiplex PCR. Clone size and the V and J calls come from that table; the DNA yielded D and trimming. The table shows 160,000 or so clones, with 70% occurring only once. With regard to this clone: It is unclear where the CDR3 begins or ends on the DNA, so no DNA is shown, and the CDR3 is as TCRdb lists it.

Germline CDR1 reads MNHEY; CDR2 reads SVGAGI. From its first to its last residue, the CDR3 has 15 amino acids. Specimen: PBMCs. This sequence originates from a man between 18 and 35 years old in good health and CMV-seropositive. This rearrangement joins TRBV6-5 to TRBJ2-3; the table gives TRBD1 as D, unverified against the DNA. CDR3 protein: CASTSAGADTDTQYF.